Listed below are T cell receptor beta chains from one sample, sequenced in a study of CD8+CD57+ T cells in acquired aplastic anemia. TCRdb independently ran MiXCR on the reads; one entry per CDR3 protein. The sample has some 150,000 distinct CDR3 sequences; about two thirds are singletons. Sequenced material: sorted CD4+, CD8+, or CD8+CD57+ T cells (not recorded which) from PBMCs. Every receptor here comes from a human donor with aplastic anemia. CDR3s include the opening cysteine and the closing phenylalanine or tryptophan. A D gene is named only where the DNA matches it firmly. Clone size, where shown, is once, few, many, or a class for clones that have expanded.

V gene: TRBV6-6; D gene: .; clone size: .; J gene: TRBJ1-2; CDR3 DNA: TGTGCCAGCAGTTCCAGGGTGAGCGGCTACACCTTC; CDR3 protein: CASSSRVSGYTF
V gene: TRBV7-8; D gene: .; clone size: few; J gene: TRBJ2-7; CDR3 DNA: TGTGCCAGCAGCCTCACTCAGGGTTCCGGAGGGGAGCAGTACTTC; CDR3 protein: CASSLTQGSGGEQYF
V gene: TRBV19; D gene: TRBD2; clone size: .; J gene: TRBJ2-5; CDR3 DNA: TGTGCCAGTAGTCCGGGACTAGCAGGGGGAGAGACCCAGTACTTC; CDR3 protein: CASSPGLAGGETQYF
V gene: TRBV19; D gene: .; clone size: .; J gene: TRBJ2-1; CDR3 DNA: TGTGCCAGTAGTACATCGAGCGGTACCTACAATGAGCAGTTCTTC; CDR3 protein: CASSTSSGTYNEQFF
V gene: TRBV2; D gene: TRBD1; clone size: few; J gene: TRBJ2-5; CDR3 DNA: TGTGCCAGCAGTTCGCCACAGGGGGCGGCAAGGCGTGAGACCCAGTACTTC; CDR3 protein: CASSSPQGAARRETQYF
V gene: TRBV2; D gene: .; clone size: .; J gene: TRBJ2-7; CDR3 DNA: TGTGCCGGCAGGGGGGATCCCTACGAGCAGTACTTC; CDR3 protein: CAGRGDPYEQYF
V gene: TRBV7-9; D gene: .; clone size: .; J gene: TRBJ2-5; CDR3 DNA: TGTGCCAGCAGCCGTTCCGGGGCCCTAAATACCCAGTACTTC; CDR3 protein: CASSRSGALNTQYF
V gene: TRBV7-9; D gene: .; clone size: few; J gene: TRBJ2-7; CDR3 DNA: TGTGCCAGCAGCTCCTCCCCTTTTAGGGGCTACGAGCAGTACTTC; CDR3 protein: CASSSSPFRGYEQYF
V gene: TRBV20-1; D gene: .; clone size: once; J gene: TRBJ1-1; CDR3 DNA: TGCAGTGAGAGTGATGAGGGGAACACTGAAGCTTTCTTT; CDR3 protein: CSESDEGNTEAFF
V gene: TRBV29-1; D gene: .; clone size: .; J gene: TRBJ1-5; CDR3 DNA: TGCCTATGTGAGGAGCCCCAGCATTTT; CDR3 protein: CLCEEPQHF
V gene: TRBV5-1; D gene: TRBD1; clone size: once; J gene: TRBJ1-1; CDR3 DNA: TGCGCCAGCAGCTTGGTGGGACAGGGGCCTGAAGCTTTCTTT; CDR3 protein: CASSLVGQGPEAFF
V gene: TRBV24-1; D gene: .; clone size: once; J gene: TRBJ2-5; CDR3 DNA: TGTGCCACCAGTGACCCGAGTCGCGGCTACAAAGAGACCCAGTACTTC; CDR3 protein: CATSDPSRGYKETQYF
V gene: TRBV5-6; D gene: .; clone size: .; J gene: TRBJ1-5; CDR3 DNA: TGTGCCAGCAGTACCGGACAGCTCAATCAGCCCCAGCATTTT; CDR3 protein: CASSTGQLNQPQHF
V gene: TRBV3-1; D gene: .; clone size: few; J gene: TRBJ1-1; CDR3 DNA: TGTGCCAGCAGCCAAGGGGGGCCGGAAGCTTTCTTT; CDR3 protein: CASSQGGPEAFF
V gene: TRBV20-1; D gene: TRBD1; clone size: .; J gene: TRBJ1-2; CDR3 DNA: TGCAGTGCTAATGGACAGGGGAAAGGTGGCTACACCTTC; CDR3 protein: CSANGQGKGGYTF
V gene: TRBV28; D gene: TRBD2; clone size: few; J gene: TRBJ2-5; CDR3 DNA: TGTGCCAGCAGTTTACTGGGGGGGGTACTCCTGATGGAGACCCAGTACTTC; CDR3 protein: CASSLLGGVLLMETQYF
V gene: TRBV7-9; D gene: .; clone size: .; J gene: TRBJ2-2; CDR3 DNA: TGTGCCAGCAGGGGAACAGGTTTCGGGGAGCTGTTTTTT; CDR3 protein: CASRGTGFGELFF
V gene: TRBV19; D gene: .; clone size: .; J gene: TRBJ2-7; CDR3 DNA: TGTGCCAGTAGTATTGGGTCCGGGGGCGAGCAGTACTTC; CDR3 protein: CASSIGSGGEQYF
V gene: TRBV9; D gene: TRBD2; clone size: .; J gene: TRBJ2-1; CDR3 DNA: TGTGCCAGCAGCCAAGTACTAGCGGGGGTCTACAATGAGCAGTTCTTC; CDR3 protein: CASSQVLAGVYNEQFF
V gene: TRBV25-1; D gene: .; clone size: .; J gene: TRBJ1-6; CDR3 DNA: TGTGCCAGCCGCGGGACGGTTAATTCACCCCTCCACTTT; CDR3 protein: CASRGTVNSPLHF
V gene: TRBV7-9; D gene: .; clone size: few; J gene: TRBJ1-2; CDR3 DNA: TGTGCCAGCAGCTCGTTCACGCCGGAATCGGGTGGCTACACCTTC; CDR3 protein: CASSSFTPESGGYTF
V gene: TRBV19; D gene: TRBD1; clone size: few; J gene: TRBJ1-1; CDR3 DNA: TGTGCCAGTACCCCCGGTAGGGGGCAAAGGATGAACACTGAAGCTTTCTTT; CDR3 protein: CASTPGRGQRMNTEAFF
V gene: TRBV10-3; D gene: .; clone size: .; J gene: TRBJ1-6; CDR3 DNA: TGTGCCATCAGTGGATGGGGGGCGGGTTCACCCCTCCACTTT; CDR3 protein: CAISGWGAGSPLHF
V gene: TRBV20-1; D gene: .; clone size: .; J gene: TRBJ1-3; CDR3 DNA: TGCAGCGCCATGAGTGGAGCTGGAAACACCATATATTTT; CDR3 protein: CSAMSGAGNTIYF
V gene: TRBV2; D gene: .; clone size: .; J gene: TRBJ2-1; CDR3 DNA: TGTGCCAGCAGTGCCACTAGTCTCAATGAGCAGTTCTTC; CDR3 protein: CASSATSLNEQFF
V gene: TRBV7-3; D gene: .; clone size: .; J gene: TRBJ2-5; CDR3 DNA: TGTGCCAGCAGCTTGGCGGGTGTCAGCCAAGAGACCCAGTACTTC; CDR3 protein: CASSLAGVSQETQYF
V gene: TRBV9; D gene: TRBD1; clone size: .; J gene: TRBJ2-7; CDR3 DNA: TGTGCCAGCAGCGTAGGATTAGGGGGCTCTCTCGAGCAGTACTTC; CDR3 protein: CASSVGLGGSLEQYF
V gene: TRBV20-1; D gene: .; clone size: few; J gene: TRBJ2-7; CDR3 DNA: TGCAGTGCTAGAGGAACAGGCATCTCCTACGAGCAGTACTTC; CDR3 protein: CSARGTGISYEQYF